This TCR beta chain emerged from a study of T cell repertoires in aging, cancer and after chemotherapy. Study-level information: Patients with glioblastoma brain tumors were sampled before and after temozolomide-based therapy. General observations from the study: Loss of evenness, beyond lost richness, contributed to age-related TCR diversity decline in cancer patients.

Rearranged V-D-J TRB sequences were amplified with a mixed TRB-A/B primer pool. MiXCR was run by TCRdb on the multiplex PCR reads, yielding one entry per CDR3 protein. In the table there are over 1,500 distinct CDR3 sequences, 28% of which are singletons. With V trimmed by 1 base and J by 9 bases, 6 bases remained unmatched. Germline V gives CDR1 LGHNA, CDR2 YSLEER. CDR3 size: 15 residues. TCR beta rearrangements were amplified from peripheral blood genomic DNA. In regard to this clonotype: Its cognate antigen is unknown.

This TCR derives from a human donor with a solid tumor. J is TRBJ2-1 and V is TRBV4-3, with 10 nucleotides matching TRBD2. Material for sequencing was blood. The CDR3, as DNA: TGCGCCAGCAGCCAAGGATCTAGCGGGAGCGCTGAGCAGTTCTTC. It codes for CASSQGSSGSAEQFF.